One sample yielded the 5 T cell receptor beta chains listed below, sequenced in a study of multiple sclerosis patients with progressive multifocal leukoencephalopathy. The time point: time of PML onset. Generated by immunoSEQ multiplex PCR, the TCRdb table keeps only in-frame clones and is missing some. This table has about 33,000 clones, about 90% appearing once. Sample: PBMCs, taken from a patient treated with natalizumab. The receptors derive from a human donor with progressive multifocal leukoencephalopathy.

The rearrangement links TRBV30 to TRBJ2-2; 9 nucleotides line up with TRBD2. J lost 5 bases, V lost 2 bases, and 6 bases had no gene match. This CDR3 has 15 amino acids. In germline, CDR1 is GTSNPN, CDR2 SVGIG (reference sequence). For the CDR3, the DNA is TGTGCCTGGAGTCCCCGGACTAGCGTTACCGGGGAGCTGTTTTTT. Residues: CAWSPRTSVTGELFF.

V gene TRBV11-3 combines with J gene TRBJ2-1; 10 bases agree with TRBD2. V was pared by 5 bases and J by 5 bases, with 12 bases of the junction left unmatched. CDR3 size: 17 residues. Germline CDR1 is SGHNT and CDR2 is YENEEA. The CDR3 DNA follows: TGTGCCAGCAGCCCTGGGACTAGCGCGGGAGCCGACAATGAGCAGTTCTTC. As protein: CASSPGTSAGADNEQFF.

V usage is TRBV19 and J usage is TRBJ1-3; 11 positions match TRBD1. The CDR3 loop spans 16 amino acids. Germline loops: CDR1 LNHDA, CDR2 SQIVND (reference sequence). V trimming: 5 bases; J trimming: 0 bases; junction bases outside the gene matches: 3. CDR3 bases: TGTGCCAGTAGTCGGGACAGGGGGAGCTCTGGAAACACCATATATTTT. This translates into CASSRDRGSSGNTIYF.

The chain carries TRBV27 and TRBJ1-5; 9 nucleotides match TRBD1. The CDR3 is 16 residues long. Per germline, CDR1 MNHEY and CDR2 SMNVEV (reference sequence). J was trimmed by 4 bases and V by 5 bases; bases with no gene match: 9. The CDR3: CASSPLRTGVNQPQHF. CDR3 nucleotide sequence: TGTGCCAGCAGTCCATTGAGGACAGGGGTTAATCAGCCCCAGCATTTT.

The V and J genes are TRBV15 and TRBJ2-7; the match to TRBD1 covers 8 bases. The CDR3 loop spans 14 amino acids. Germline V lookup: CDR1 LNHNV, CDR2 YYDKDF (reference sequence). V dropped 3 bases and J dropped 3; count of bases not matched to a gene: 4. CDR3 protein: CATSSLGQGYEQYF. Written as DNA, the CDR3 is TGTGCCACCAGCAGTCTTGGACAGGGCTACGAGCAGTACTTC.